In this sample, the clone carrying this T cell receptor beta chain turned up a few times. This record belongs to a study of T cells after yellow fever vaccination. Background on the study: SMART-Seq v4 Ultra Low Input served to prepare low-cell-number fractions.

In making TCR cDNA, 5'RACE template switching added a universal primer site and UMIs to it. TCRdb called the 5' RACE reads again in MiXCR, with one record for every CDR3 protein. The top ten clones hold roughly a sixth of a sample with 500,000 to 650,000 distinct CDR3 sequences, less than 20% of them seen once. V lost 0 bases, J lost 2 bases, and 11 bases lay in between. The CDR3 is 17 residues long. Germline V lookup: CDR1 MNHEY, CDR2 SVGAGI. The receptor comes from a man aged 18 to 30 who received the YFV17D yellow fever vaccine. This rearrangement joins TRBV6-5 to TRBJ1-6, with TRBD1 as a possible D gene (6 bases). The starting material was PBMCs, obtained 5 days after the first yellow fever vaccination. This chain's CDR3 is CASSYSARGAYNSPLHF. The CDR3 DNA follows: TGTGCCAGCAGTTACTCGGCCAGGGGCGCCTATAATTCACCCCTCCACTTT.